What follows describes a single T cell receptor (beta chain). What it binds is not known. Other nucleotide sequences in the sample specify the same CDR3. Per-sample assaying covered roughly 93,000 TCR templates. Generated by immunoSEQ multiplex PCR, the TCRdb table keeps only in-frame clones and is missing some. The sample lists tens of thousands of clones; 87% were seen once. Trimming removed 6 bases at V and 6 bases at J, with 12 bases between. CDR1 and CDR2 from the germline V gene are MNHEY and SMNVEV (reference sequence). The CDR3 runs 14 residues. These data are taken from a study of siplizumab effects on memory and regulatory T cells. Study outcomes and limitations: Few alloreactive clones mapped to unstimulated subsets. Naive T cell populations appeared to exhibit greater diversity than memory cells and appeared to be major alloresponse contributors.

Unstimulated naive, memory, effector memory and TEMRA subsets from a few donor pairs were sequenced. Sequenced sample: naive CD8+ T cells sorted from blood. The genes are TRBV27 and TRBJ1-6; TRBD1 might be the D (6 bases). The receptor was isolated from a human donor in good health. Written as DNA, the CDR3 is TGTGCCAGCAGCCCGGCAGGGGTTAATTCACCCCTCCACTTT. Translating it yields CASSPAGVNSPLHF.